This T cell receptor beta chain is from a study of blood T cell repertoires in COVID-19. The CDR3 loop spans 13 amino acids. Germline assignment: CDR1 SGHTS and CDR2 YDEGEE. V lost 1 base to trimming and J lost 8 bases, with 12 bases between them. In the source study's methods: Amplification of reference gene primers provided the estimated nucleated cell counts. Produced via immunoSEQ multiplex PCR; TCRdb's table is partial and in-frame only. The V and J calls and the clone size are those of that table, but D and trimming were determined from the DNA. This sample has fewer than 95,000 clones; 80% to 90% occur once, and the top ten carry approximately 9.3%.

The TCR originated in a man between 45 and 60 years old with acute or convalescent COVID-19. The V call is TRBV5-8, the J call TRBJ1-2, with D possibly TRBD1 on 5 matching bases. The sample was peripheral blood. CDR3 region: CASSLYQGSGYTF. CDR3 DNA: TGTGCCAGCAGCTTGTATCAGGGCTCCGGCTACACCTTC.